This entry lists 3 T cell receptor beta chains sequenced from one sample in a study of STAT5B mutations in CD4+ large granular lymphocyte leukemia. The repertoire was sequenced with immunoSEQ multiplex PCR; TCRdb's copy has only in-frame clones and lacks some. The sample yields about 33,000 clones, 60% to 80% seen once. Sequenced input: CD4+ T cells from blood buffy coats. The receptor source for this set is a human donor in good health.

J is TRBJ1-1 and V is TRBV4-3; D not resolved. Germline CDR1 LGHNA, CDR2 YSLEER. V dropped 4 bases and J dropped 1 base, with 10 bases sitting between them. The CDR3 is made up of 14 amino acids. The CDR3 nucleotides read TGCGCCAGCAGCCCGGACGGGCGGAACACTGAAGCTTTCTTT. This translates into CASSPDGRNTEAFF.

This chain uses TRBV11-2 with TRBJ1-4, with D unresolved. The CDR3 consists of 18 residues. V shed 3 bases and J shed 0 bases, with 17 bases lying between them. The germline V gene encodes CDR1 SGHAT and CDR2 FQNNGV. The CDR3 DNA reads as TGTGCCAGCAGCTTGATATCGGGCCGACGGGCAACTAATGAAAAACTGTTTTTT. It translates to CASSLISGRRATNEKLFF.

This chain connects TRBV19 to TRBJ1-5; D is perhaps TRBD1 (5 bases). V was pared by 8 bases and J by 6 bases, with 20 bases between. The CDR3 spans 15 residues. Looked up from germline, CDR1 is LNHDA and CDR2 is SQIVND (reference sequence). CDR3 DNA: TGTGCCAGTTGTTCTTTTGGGGGATCCAGTCAGCCCCAGCATTTT. Translated, it gives CASCSFGGSSQPQHF. The full variable domain, rest sourced from reference TRBV19 and TRBJ1-5, is DGGITQSPKYLFRKEGQNVTLSCEQNLNHDAMYWYRQDPGQGLRLIYYSQIVNDFQKGDIAEGYSVSREKKESFPLTVTSAQKNPTAFYLCASCSFGGSSQPQHFGDGTRLSIL.